This TCR beta chain derives from a study of T cells in Graves' hyperthyroidism and ophthalmopathy. The germline V and J ends were trimmed by 5 bases and 4 bases, with 14 bases remaining between them. The CDR3 spans 14 residues. Germline V gene data show CDR1 as MDHEN and CDR2 as SYDVKM. The sample holds many counts of this clonotype. RNA transcripts provided the source from which TCR beta CDR3 regions were amplified. HTBI primers were used for first-round RT-PCR of the TCR CDR3. TCRdb re-analysed the multiplex PCR reads in MiXCR, keeping a single row per CDR3 protein. The sample has about 640,000 distinct CDR3 sequences, 20% seen once.

This sequence was found in a man aged 25 to 45 with Graves' ophthalmopathy. The chain joins TRBV28 to TRBJ1-2; D call uncertain. Sequences were obtained from blood. The CDR3 protein is CASSHLDGGYGYTF. The CDR3 DNA reads TGTGCCAGCAGTCACCTGGACGGTGGCTATGGCTACACCTTC.